This TCR beta chain emerged from a study of cytomegalovirus exposure and HLA in healthy donors (dated by TCRdb to the late 2010s). Notes on the research overall: According to an earlier analysis of 550 to 700 of the donors, 150 million to 200 million T cells yielded 95 million to 140 million unique TCR beta sequences and roughly 280 Gb of sequence data. Roughly 290 gigabases of sequencing data and around 80 million unique TCR sequences made up an early release that covered fewer than 650 HLA-typed donors. Among the roughly 400 genotyped donors, under 90% belonged to the genetic ancestry cluster associated with self-reported Caucasian donors. The aim of the study was to test whether cataloging public T cell receptors could identify signatures of past pathogen exposure. The study profiled the T cell repertoires of about 720 subjects by immunosequencing and related them to cytomegalovirus serostatus. In addition to the first cohort of approximately 670 subjects, a separate validation cohort of approximately 120 different subjects was used. High-throughput TCR immunosequencing, statistical association of individual TCRs with disease status, and machine learning were combined to predict cytomegalovirus infection status. To study patterns of TCR occurrence, a later analysis re-analyzed previously published TCR beta repertoires from more than 550 donors and added high-resolution HLA genotyping. Rather than drawing on any new phenotypic data, the later analysis identified candidate immune exposures from TCR beta sequences and the way those sequences occurred across donors. An earlier analysis of 450 to 750 of the donors used high-throughput TCR beta sequencing to judge whether each TCR beta V gene segment behaved as functional or pseudogenic. Donor age, sex, ethnicity and CMV serostatus were compiled together with the repertoire data. A later genetic analysis took genome-wide SNP genotypes for about 55% of the 666 donors and used that subset as a discovery cohort. Every discovery cohort repertoire had been produced on one sequencing platform. HLA typing covered class I and class II loci at four-digit resolution. Typing coverage differed by locus: A, B, C, DRB1 and DQB1 were typed in roughly 620-630 donors, DQA1 in 500 to 550, DPA1 in approximately 600, and DPB1 in just under 490. Roughly 5 DR-DQ haplotypes were handled as single units for association and clustering, since linkage in the cohort was strong. On average, roughly 250,000 unique TCR beta nucleotide sequences were sequenced per donor among roughly 430 genotyped donors of the cohort, with approximately 18% of those sequences being non-productive. Study-level results and caveats: An association between a missense DCLRE1C variant and V-gene and J-gene trimming of TCR beta chains was found in a later genetic analysis and replicated in an independent cohort. Roughly uniform sequencing depth across donors was assumed in presence/absence analyses, although this assumption may not hold. Because counts were too low, roughly 18 rarely observed V segments, including chromosome 9 orphons, were left out of the earlier analysis of some 640 of the donors. Most TCR sequences were observed very rarely across donors, whereas some public TCRs were present in many individuals. Compared with equally common non-associated chains, HLA-associated TCR beta chains in a later analysis were more clonally expanded and had lower generation probabilities. Only TCR beta chains were sequenced in this cohort, and the absence of alpha or paired-chain data limited detectable features. In a later analysis, TCR association rates were found to vary across HLA loci, with the most associated TCRs seen for DRB1 alleles and the fewest for HLA-C alleles. In a later genetic analysis, fewer N-insertions in productive TCRs were reported among donors in an Asian-associated ancestry cluster than the roughly 640-donor mean. A further reported finding was that TCR beta sequences accurately predicted the HLA-A and HLA-B alleles for most subjects in the first cohort. The classifier was reported to diagnose cytomegalovirus status with high specificity and sensitivity in both the original cohort and the validation cohort. Assigning TCR associations to individual alleles was difficult when HLA alleles, especially DR and DQ, strongly co-occurred. Linkage disequilibrium might explain the correlated functional status among segregating V segments, but an unknown experimental factor could not be excluded. Broadly in line with IMGT annotations, most TCR beta V segments showed up in productive rearrangements about 87% or about 30% of the time in an earlier analysis of approximately 600 of the donors. In the study, approximately 160 TCR beta chains were listed as associated with cytomegalovirus. Because some donors lacked HLA typing at each locus, the association tests relied only on the typed subset. The authors suggested that the approach could potentially be generalized to other disease states and immunological phenotypes. The sequencing pipeline was judged likely to have produced a cluster of highly shared sequence variants as a technical artifact. Several of the top co-occurrence clusters appeared to be linked to parvovirus B19, influenza, CMV and Epstein-Barr virus, according to a later analysis. In a later analysis, around 15,000 TCR beta sequences were associated with specific HLA alleles at a false discovery rate of 0.05. A few of the identified cytomegalovirus-associated TCR beta chains were confirmed in vitro to be specific for cytomegalovirus antigens. A later analysis found that most CMV-associated TCR beta chains appeared HLA-restricted, with HLA associations seemingly driven largely by CMV exposure. For the cohort, immune exposure information was limited to CMV serostatus.

This clone was seen a handful of times. Its antigen is not yet known. The sample holds no much larger clone one base away, and base qualities are not on file. The method behind the library was the immunoSEQ multiplex PCR assay. A mixture of 60 forward primers for TCR Vbeta segments and 13 reverse primers for TCR Jbeta segments was used in the multiplex PCR. The CDR3 region of rearranged TCR beta genes was amplified from genomic DNA by a multiplex PCR assay. Amplified TCR beta libraries were sequenced as 87-base-pair reads on the Illumina HiSeq System. Under the source paper's analysis protocol: A later analysis tallied roughly 76 million unique TCR beta chains across the 666 repertoires, and 10 million to 11 million of those chains were shared by two or more donors. Raw reads were error-corrected and collapsed into unique sequences by a nearest-neighbor algorithm in which closely related sequences were merged to remove PCR and sequencing errors. CDR3 sequences were aligned to IMGT reference sequences to assign V, D and J gene segments. Each retained sequence needed at least a six-nucleotide match to both a V gene segment and a J gene segment. A rearrangement counted as productive if the CDR3 had no stop codons and remained in frame with V and J, and every other rearrangement counted as non-productive. Following IMGT convention, CDR3 was defined as the stretch from the second conserved V-encoded cysteine to the conserved J-encoded phenylalanine. The earlier analysis of about 640 of the donors excluded any sequence lacking an unambiguous match to a single V gene segment. An earlier analysis of a few hundred of the donors classified V segments as functional when productive rearrangements were above 56.7% and as segregating when the standard deviation between donors was above 5%. A statistical classification framework was built for diagnosing cytomegalovirus status from the catalog of TCR beta chain sequences. In a later analysis, V and J genes were assigned by comparing TCR nucleotide sequences against IMGT/GENE-DB human TR gene sequences. The TCRdist pipeline was used in a later analysis to assign CDR3 sequences and most-parsimonious VDJ recombination scenarios. In a later analysis, each TCR beta chain was defined by its CDR3 amino acid sequence together with its V-gene family, and reads without a unique V-gene family were excluded. To address suspected cross-contamination and a sequencing artifact, a later analysis removed 592 highly shared, low-generation-probability nucleotide sequences. A later analysis calculated a clonal expansion index for each public chain from normalized within-repertoire ranks of inferred template counts. In a later analysis, generation probabilities were computed with a VDJ recombination model fitted to out-of-frame rearrangements, and the resulting probabilities were checked against IGoR. In a later analysis, TCR-TCR, TCR-HLA and TCR-CMV co-occurrence was scored with hypergeometric tests, and a repertoire-size bias correction was applied to TCR pairs. A later analysis estimated false discovery rates by permuting HLA or CMV assignments 20 times. In a later analysis, co-occurring TCRs were grouped using DBSCAN, with TCRdist sequence similarity added in when clustering inside HLA-allele-positive subsets. Repertoires with fewer than 30,000 or more than 120,000 public chains were left out of co-occurrence clustering, as were five repertoires with anomalous nucleotide sharing. This is the immuneACCESS table as TCRdb keeps it, with only in-frame sequences that have V and J called. A part of the clones is gone; compared with another copy, unresolved V genes explain less than half, and the rest is unexplained. That table supplies the V and J calls and clone size; D and trimming were determined from the DNA. A total of some 150,000 clones appear in this sample, 81% of them only once. The ten largest make up 4% to 5% of the sample.

In total, fewer than 750 healthy bone marrow donors made up the cohort. At the time of sampling, every cohort member was nominally healthy, though immune exposures that went unrecorded were likely present. The donor tested CMV seropositive, placing the donor among the approximately 290 seropositive members of the cohort. Every donor gave a peripheral blood sample, and the peripheral blood mononuclear cells from that sample were used for TCR beta sequencing. Genomic DNA was extracted from the blood cell samples with the Qiagen DNeasy Blood Extraction Kit. This TCR derives from a woman aged 18-29 years in good health and CMV-seropositive. The sequenced sample consisted of PBMCs.

The DNA reads TGCAGCGTTGAGGGTAGGACGGCTTGGGGCGGCGAGAACCCTTATGGCTACACCTTC. The translation is CSVEGRTAWGGENPYGYTF. The rearranged chain carries TRBV29-1 and TRBJ1-2; the D region possibly corresponds to TRBD1 (5 bases align). The V end loses 3 bases and the J end loses 5 bases, and a stretch of 31 bases separates them. CDR1 is given as SQVTM and CDR2 as ANQGSEA, both from the germline V gene. The CDR3 goes from the cysteine to the phenylalanine over 19 residues. The kept DNA is CDR3 alone, 57 bases in frame from the first base.